This T cell receptor (beta chain) was sequenced for a study of T-cell reconstitution after alpha-beta-depleted transplantation in children. The ends were cut back, 0 bases at V and 4 bases at J, with 8 bases in the middle. CDR1 is SGHRS, CDR2 YFSETQ, per germline. This CDR3 is 13 amino acids long. Preparing the TCRbeta library involved the use of unique molecular identifiers. TCRdb re-derived calls from the PCR reads in MiXCR, one entry per CDR3 protein. The repertoire holds a few hundred thousand distinct CDR3 sequences, with around 19% as singletons. This clonotype was recorded many times. The origin of this receptor is a human donor who donated a stem cell graft to a child with acute lymphoblastic leukemia. The chain uses TRBV5-1 and TRBJ2-7; D is undetermined. The source material was PBMCs from the stem cell graft donor, sampled from the stem cell graft. The chain's CDR3 is CASSLGSDYEQYF. DNA of the CDR3: TGCGCCAGCAGCTTGGGGTCGGATTACGAGCAGTACTTC.